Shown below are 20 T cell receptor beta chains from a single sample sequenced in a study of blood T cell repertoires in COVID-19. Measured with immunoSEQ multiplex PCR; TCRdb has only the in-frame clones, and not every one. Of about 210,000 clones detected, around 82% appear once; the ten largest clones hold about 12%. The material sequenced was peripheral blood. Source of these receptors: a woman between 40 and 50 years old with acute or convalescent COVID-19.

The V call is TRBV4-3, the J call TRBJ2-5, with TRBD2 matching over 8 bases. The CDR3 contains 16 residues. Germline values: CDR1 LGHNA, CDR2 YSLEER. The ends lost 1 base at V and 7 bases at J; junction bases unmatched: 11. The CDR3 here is CASSQAPGGAGATQYF. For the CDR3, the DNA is TGCGCCAGCAGCCAAGCTCCCGGGGGGGCCGGAGCGACCCAGTACTTC.

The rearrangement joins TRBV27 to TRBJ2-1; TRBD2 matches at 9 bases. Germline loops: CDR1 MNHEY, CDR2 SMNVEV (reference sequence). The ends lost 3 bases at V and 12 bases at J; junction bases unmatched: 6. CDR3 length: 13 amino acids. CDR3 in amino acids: CASSLAPSGTQFF. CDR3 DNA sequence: TGTGCCAGCAGTTTGGCACCTAGCGGGACGCAGTTCTTC.

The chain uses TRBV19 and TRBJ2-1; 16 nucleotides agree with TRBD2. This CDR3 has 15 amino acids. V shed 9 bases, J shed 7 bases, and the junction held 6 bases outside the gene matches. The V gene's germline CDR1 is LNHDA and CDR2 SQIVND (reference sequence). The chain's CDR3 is CASQEGLAGGNEQFF. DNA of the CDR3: TGTGCCAGCCAAGAGGGACTAGCGGGGGGGAATGAGCAGTTCTTC.

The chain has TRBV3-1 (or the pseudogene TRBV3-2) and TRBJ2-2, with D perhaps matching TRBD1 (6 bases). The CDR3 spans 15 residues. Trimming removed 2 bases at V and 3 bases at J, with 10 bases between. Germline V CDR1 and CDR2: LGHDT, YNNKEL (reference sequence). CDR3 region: CASSQQGRYTGELFF. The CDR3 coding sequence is TGTGCCAGCAGCCAACAGGGGCGGTACACCGGGGAGCTGTTTTTT.

CDR3 sequence reads: CASSQGTGRDQPQHF. CDR3 nucleotides: TGTGCCAGCAGCCAGGGGACAGGGAGGGATCAGCCCCAGCATTTT. The V gene is TRBV11-1, the J gene TRBJ1-5; 9 bases are shared with TRBD1. CDR3 length: 15 amino acids. Germline CDR1 is SGHAT and CDR2 is FQDESV (reference sequence). J gave up 5 bases and V 5 bases, and 7 bases lay outside the gene matches.

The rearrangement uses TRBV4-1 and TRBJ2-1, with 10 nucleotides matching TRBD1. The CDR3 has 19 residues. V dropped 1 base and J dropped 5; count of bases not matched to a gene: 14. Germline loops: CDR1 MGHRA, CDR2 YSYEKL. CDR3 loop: CASSQGGDRGPRGNNEQFF. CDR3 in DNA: TGCGCCAGCAGCCAAGGAGGGGACAGGGGACCACGGGGGAACAATGAGCAGTTCTTC.

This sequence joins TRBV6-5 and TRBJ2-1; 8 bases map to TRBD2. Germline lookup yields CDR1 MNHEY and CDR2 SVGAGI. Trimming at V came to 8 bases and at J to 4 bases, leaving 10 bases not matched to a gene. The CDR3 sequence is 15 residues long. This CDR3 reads CASSRGGGSYNEQFF. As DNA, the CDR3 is TGTGCCAGCTCCCGGGGCGGGGGGTCGTACAATGAGCAGTTCTTC.

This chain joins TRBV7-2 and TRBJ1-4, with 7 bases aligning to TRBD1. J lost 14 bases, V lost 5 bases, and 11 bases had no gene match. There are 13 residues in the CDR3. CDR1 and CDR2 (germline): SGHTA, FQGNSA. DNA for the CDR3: TGTGCCAGCAGCCAAGTTGTACAGGGGTGGCTGTTTTTT. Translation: CASSQVVQGWLFF.

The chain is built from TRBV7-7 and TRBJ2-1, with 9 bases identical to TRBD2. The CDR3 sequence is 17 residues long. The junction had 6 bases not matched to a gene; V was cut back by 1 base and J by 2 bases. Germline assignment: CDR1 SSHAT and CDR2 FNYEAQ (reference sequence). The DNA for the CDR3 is TGTGCCAGCAGCTTAGTTAGCGGGAGTTCCCCCTACAATGAGCAGTTCTTC. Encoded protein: CASSLVSGSSPYNEQFF.

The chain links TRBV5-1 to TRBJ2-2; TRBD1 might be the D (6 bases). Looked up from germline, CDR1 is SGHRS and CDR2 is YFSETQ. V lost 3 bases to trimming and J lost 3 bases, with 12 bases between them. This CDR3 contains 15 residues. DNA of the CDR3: TGCGCCAGCAGCTCAGGGGAGAGTTACACCGGGGAGCTGTTTTTT. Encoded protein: CASSSGESYTGELFF.

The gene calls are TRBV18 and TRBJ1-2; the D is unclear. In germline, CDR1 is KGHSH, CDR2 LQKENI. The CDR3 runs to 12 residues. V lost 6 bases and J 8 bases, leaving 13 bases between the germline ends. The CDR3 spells CASSRSTRGYTF. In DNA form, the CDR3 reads TGTGCCAGCTCCCGATCGACACGCGGCTACACCTTC.

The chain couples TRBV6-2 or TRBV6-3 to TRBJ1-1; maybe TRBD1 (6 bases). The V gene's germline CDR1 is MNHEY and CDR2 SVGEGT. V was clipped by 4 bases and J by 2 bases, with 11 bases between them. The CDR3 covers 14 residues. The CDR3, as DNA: TGTGCCAGCAGTTTACAGGGTCCCAACACTGAAGCTTTCTTT. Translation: CASSLQGPNTEAFF.

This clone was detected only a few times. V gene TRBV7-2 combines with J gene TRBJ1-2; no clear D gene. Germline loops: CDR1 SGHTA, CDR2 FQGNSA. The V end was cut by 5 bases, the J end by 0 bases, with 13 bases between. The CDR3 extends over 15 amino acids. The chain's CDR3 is CASSPEGTTNYGYTF. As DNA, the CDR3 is TGTGCCAGCAGCCCCGAGGGAACCACTAACTATGGCTACACCTTC.

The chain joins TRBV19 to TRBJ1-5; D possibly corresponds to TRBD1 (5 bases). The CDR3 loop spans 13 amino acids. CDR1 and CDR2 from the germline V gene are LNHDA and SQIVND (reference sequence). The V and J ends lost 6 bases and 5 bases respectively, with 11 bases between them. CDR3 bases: TGTGCCAGTAGCCTCGGGGGGGATCAGCCCCAGCATTTT. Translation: CASSLGGDQPQHF.

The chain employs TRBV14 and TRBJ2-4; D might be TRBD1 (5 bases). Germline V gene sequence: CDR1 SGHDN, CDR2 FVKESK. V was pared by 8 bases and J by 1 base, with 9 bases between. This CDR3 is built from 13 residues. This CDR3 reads CASGAGAKNIQYF. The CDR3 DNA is TGTGCCAGCGGGGCCGGCGCCAAAAACATTCAGTACTTC.

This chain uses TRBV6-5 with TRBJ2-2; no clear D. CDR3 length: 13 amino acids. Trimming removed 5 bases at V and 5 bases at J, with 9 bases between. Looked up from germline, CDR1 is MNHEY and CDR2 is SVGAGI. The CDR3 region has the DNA TGTGCCAGCAGTCCGACCAGGACCGGGGAGCTGTTTTTT. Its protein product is CASSPTRTGELFF.

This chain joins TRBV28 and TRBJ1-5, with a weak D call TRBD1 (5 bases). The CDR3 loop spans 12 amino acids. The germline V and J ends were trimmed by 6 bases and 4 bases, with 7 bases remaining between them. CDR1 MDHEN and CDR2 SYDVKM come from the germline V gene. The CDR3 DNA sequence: TGTGCCAGCAGGGGGCCAAATCAGCCCCAGCATTTT. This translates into CASRGPNQPQHF.

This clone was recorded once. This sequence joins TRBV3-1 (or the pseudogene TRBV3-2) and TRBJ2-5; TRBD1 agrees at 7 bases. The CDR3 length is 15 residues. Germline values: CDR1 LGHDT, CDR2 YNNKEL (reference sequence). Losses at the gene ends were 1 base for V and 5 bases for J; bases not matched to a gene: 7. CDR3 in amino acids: CASSQGTGSPETQYF. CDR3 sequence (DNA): TGTGCCAGCAGCCAAGGGACAGGCTCCCCGGAGACCCAGTACTTC.

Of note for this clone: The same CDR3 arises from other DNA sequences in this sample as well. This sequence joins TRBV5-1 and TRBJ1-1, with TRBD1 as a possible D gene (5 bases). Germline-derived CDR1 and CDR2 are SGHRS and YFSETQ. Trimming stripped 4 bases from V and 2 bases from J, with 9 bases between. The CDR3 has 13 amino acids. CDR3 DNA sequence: TGCGCCAGCAGCCTGCAGGGAAACACTGAAGCTTTCTTT. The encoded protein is CASSLQGNTEAFF.

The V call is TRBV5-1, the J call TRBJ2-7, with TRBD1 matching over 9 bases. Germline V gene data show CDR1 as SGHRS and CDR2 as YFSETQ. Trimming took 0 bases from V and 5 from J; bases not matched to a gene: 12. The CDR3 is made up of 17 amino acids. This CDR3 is CASSLAPDRGRLDEQYF. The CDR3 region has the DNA TGCGCCAGCAGCTTGGCCCCGGACAGGGGAAGACTCGACGAGCAGTACTTC.